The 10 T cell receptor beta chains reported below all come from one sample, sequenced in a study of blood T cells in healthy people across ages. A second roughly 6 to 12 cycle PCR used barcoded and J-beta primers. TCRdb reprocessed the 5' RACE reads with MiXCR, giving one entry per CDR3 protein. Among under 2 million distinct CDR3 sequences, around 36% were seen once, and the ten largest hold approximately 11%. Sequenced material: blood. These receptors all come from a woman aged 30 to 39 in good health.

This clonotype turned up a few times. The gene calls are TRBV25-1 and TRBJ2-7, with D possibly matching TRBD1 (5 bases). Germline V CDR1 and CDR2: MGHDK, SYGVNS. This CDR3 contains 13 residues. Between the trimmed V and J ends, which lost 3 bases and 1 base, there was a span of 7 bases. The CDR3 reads CASSEPGSYEQYF. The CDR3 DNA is TGTGCCAGCAGTGAGCCAGGGTCCTACGAGCAGTACTTC.

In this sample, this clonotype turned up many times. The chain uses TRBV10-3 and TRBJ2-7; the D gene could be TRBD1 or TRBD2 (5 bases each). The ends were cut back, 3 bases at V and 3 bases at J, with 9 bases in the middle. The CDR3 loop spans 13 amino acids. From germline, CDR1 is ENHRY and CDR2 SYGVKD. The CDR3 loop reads CAISEGAGYEQYF. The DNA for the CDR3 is TGTGCCATCAGTGAAGGGGCGGGCTACGAGCAGTACTTC.

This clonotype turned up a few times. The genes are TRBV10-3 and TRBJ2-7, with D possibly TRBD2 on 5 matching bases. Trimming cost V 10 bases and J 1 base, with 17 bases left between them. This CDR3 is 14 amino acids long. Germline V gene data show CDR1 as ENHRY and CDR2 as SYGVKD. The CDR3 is CATRSGRDSYEQYF. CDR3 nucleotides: TGTGCCACCCGCAGCGGAAGGGATTCCTACGAGCAGTACTTC.

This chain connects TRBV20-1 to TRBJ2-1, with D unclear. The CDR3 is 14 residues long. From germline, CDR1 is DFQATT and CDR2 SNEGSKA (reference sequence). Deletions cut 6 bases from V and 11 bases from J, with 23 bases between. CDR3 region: CSADILPFGAKQFF. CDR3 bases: TGCAGTGCAGACATCCTTCCGTTTGGTGCTAAGCAGTTCTTC.

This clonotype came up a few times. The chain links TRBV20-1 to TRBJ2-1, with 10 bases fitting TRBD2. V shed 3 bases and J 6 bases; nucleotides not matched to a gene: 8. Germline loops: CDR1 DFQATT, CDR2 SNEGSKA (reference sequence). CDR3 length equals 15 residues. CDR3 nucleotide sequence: TGCAGTGCTAGTATGTCAGCGGGGGGGACCAATGAGCAGTTCTTC. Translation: CSASMSAGGTNEQFF.

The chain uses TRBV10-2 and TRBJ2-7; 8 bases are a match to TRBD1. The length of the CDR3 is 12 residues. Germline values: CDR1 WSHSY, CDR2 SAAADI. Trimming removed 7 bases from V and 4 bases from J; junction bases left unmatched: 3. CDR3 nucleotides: TGCGCCAGCAAACAGGGGGTTTACGAGCAGTACTTC. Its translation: CASKQGVYEQYF.

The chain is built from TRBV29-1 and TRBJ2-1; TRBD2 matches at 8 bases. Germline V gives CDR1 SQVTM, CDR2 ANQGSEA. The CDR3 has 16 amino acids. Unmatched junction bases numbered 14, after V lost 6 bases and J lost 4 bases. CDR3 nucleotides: TGCAGCGTGTGTAGTAGCGGGACCCTTAGGTACAATGAGCAGTTCTTC. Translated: CSVCSSGTLRYNEQFF.

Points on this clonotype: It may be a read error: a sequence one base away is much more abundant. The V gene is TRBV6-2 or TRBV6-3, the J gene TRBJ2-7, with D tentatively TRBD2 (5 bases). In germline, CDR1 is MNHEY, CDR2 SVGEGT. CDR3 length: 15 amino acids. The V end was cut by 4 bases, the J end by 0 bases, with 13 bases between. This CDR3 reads CASSFGPAVSYEQYF. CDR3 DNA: TGTGCCAGCAGTTTTGGACCAGCGGTCTCCTACGAGCAGTACTTC.

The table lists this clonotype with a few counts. The CDR3 is CASSSITGSAYEQYF. The CDR3 DNA is TGTGCCAGCAGCTCAATTACAGGGTCCGCCTACGAGCAGTACTTC. The chain employs TRBV7-9 and TRBJ2-7; D may be TRBD1 (6 bases). V was pared by 4 bases and J by 2 bases, with 15 bases between. The CDR3 length is 15 residues. Germline V gene sequence: CDR1 SEHNR, CDR2 FQNEAQ (reference sequence).

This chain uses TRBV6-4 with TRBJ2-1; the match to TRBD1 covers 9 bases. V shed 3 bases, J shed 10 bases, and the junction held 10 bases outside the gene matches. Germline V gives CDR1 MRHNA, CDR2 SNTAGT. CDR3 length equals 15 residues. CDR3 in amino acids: CASSEWDRDRYEQFF. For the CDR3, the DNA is TGTGCCAGCAGTGAGTGGGACAGGGACCGTTACGAGCAGTTCTTC.